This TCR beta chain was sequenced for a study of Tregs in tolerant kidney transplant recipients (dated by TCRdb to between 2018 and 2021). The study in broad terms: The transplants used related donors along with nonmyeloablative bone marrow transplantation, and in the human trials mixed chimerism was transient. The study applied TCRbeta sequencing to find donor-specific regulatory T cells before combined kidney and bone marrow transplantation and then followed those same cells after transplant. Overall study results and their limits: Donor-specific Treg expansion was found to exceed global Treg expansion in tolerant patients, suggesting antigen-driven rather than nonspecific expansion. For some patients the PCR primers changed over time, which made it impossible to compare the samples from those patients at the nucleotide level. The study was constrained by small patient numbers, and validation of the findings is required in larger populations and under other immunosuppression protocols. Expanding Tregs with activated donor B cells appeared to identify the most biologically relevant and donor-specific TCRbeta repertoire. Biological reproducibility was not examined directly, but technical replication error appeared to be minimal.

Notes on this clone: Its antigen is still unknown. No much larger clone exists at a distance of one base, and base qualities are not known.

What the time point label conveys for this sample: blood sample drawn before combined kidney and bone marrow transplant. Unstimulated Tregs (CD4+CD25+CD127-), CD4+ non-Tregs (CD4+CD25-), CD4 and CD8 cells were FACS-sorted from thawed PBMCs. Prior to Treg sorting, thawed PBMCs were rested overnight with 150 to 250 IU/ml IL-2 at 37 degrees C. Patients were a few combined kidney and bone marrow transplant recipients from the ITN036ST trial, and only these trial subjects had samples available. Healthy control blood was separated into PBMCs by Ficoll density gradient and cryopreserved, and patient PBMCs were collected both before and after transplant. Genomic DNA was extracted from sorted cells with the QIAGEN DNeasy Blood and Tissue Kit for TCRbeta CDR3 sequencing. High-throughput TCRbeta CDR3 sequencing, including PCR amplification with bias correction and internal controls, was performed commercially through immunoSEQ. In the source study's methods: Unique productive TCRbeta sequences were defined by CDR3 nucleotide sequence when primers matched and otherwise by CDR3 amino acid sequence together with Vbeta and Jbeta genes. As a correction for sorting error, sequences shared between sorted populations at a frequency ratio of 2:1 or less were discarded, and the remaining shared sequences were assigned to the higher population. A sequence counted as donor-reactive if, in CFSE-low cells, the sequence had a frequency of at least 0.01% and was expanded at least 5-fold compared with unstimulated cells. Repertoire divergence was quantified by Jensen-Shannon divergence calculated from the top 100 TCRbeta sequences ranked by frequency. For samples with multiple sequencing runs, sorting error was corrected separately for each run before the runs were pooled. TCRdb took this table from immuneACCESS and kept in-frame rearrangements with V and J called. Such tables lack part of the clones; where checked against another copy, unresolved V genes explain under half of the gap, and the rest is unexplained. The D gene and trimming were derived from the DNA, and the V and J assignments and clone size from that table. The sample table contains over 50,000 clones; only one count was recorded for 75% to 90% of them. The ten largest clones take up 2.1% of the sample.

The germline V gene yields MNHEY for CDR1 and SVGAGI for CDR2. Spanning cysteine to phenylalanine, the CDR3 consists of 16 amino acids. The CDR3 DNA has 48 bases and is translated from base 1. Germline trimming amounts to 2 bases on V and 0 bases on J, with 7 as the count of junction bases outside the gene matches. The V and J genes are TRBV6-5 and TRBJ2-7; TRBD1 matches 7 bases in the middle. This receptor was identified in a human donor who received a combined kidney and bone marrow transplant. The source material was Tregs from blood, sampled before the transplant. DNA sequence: TGTGCCAGCAGTTACCCCTCCCGACAGGGCTCCTACGAGCAGTACTTC. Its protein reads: CASSYPSRQGSYEQYF.